Presented here are 28 T cell receptor beta chains from one specimen sequenced in a study of T-cell memory formation after mild COVID-19. TCRdb ran MiXCR on the 5' RACE reads and lists one entry per CDR3 protein. The sample holds around 200,000 distinct CDR3 sequences, 27% seen once. Sequenced input: PBMCs or a T cell subset sorted from them (not recorded which). The receptors were sampled from an adult woman who had mild COVID-19 (a few samples of this study predate the infection). Cell type and time point are not known.

The rearrangement links TRBV5-8 to TRBJ2-7; the D is unclear. This CDR3 has 14 residues. V was pared by 0 bases and J by 0 bases, with 7 bases between. CDR1 is SGHTS and CDR2 is YDEGEE in the germline V gene. This CDR3 is CASSLGDFSYEQYF. The CDR3 bases are TGTGCCAGCAGCTTGGGCGACTTCTCCTACGAGCAGTACTTC. Drawing the rest from reference TRBV5-8 and TRBJ2-7, the complete variable domain is EAGVTQSPTHLIKTRGQQATLRCSPISGHTSVYWYQQALGLGLQFLLWYDEGEERNRGNFPPRFSGRQFPNYSSELNVNALELEDSALYLCASSLGDFSYEQYFGPGTRLTVT.

The chain links TRBV3-1 to TRBJ1-2; D remains ambiguous. The CDR3 is 15 residues long. Germline CDR1 reads LGHDT; CDR2 reads YNNKEL (reference sequence). Trimming pared 4 bases from V and 4 bases from J, leaving 16 bases between. The CDR3 loop is CASSPEAWRFYGYTF. For the CDR3, the DNA is TGTGCCAGCAGCCCAGAGGCATGGCGATTCTATGGCTACACCTTC.

This clonotype was picked up a small number of times. This chain's CDR3 is CASSYLAGEVDEQFF. The CDR3 DNA sequence: TGTGCCAGCAGTTACCTAGCGGGGGAGGTTGATGAGCAGTTCTTC. The chain uses TRBV12-3 or TRBV12-4 and TRBJ2-1; TRBD2 matches 10 bases. This CDR3 is 15 amino acids long. V lost 4 bases to trimming and J lost 8 bases; unmatched junction nucleotides: 8.

This sequence joins TRBV6-1 and TRBJ1-1; perhaps TRBD1 as D (5 bases). This CDR3 has 14 amino acids. CDR1 is MNHNS and CDR2 is SASEGT in the germline V gene. The ends were cut back, 2 bases at V and 5 bases at J, with 12 bases in the middle. This chain's CDR3 is CASSELGRVTEAFF. The CDR3 DNA follows: TGTGCCAGCAGTGAACTCGGCAGGGTGACTGAAGCTTTCTTT.

The chain links TRBV4-2 to TRBJ2-1; D is possibly TRBD2 (6 bases). This CDR3 contains 15 residues. The V end was cut by 1 base, the J end by 9 bases, with 16 bases between. The V gene's germline CDR1 is LGHNA and CDR2 YNFKEQ. In nucleotides, the CDR3 is TGTGCCAGCAGCCAAGTGGGGGACTCCACCCCTGAGCAGTTCTTC. Protein: CASSQVGDSTPEQFF.

The V and J genes are TRBV7-3 and TRBJ1-1; D is ambiguous. V gave up 5 bases and J gave up 1 base, with 8 bases separating them. This CDR3 has 13 residues. Germline loops: CDR1 SGHTA, CDR2 FQGTGA. CDR3 sequence (DNA): TGTGCCAGCAGCGAACGGGGGAACACTGAAGCTTTCTTT. Translation gives CASSERGNTEAFF.

This chain links TRBV6-5 with TRBJ2-1; a weak D match, TRBD1 (5 bases). The germline V gene has CDR1 MNHEY and CDR2 SVGAGI. This CDR3 spans 13 amino acids. The germline V and J ends were trimmed by 7 bases and 6 bases, with 13 bases remaining between them. The CDR3 sequence: CASTQGFGNEQFF. CDR3 nucleotides: TGTGCCAGCACCCAGGGATTTGGCAATGAGCAGTTCTTC.

The chain carries TRBV5-1 and TRBJ2-1, with 9 bases lining up with TRBD1. The germline CDR1 and CDR2 sequences are SGHRS and YFSETQ. Trimming took 1 base from V and 1 from J; bases not matched to a gene: 9. CDR3 length: 18 amino acids. The CDR3 DNA reads TGCGCCAGCAGCTTGTATCTAATGGGACAGGGTTCCTACAATGAGCAGTTCTTC. This sequence encodes CASSLYLMGQGSYNEQFF. The full variable domain, in which reference TRBV5-1 and TRBJ2-1 provide the parts outside the CDR3, is KAGVTQTPRYLIKTRGQQVTLSCSPISGHRSVSWYQQTPGQGLQFLFEYFSETQRNKGNFPGRFSGRQFSNSRSEMNVSTLELGDSALYLCASSLYLMGQGSYNEQFFGPGTRLTVL.

This clonotype was recorded many times. The genes are TRBV7-3 and TRBJ1-2; a weak D match, TRBD1 (6 bases). Germline V lookup: CDR1 SGHTA, CDR2 FQGTGA. V dropped 5 bases and J dropped 2 bases, with 9 bases sitting between them. The CDR3 is made up of 13 amino acids. CDR3 nucleotide sequence: TGTGCCAGCAGCCCTGACAGGAACTATGGCTACACCTTC. It yields the protein CASSPDRNYGYTF.

This clonotype was picked up a small number of times. Since a much larger clone is just one base distant, this may be a read error. The CDR3 bases are TGTGCCAGCAGCGCCCGGACAGGGTTGAATTCACCCCTCCACTTT. Its protein product is CASSARTGLNSPLHF. The J gene is TRBJ1-6, the V gene TRBV9; 8 bases align to TRBD1. This CDR3 contains 15 residues. Trimming cost V 3 bases and J 7 bases; bases outside gene matches: 6. Germline-derived CDR1 and CDR2 are SGDLS and YYNGEE.

The genes are TRBV11-2 and TRBJ1-6, with D tentatively TRBD1 (5 bases). Trimming left V 4 bases short and J 4 bases short, with 17 bases between. The CDR3 loop spans 17 amino acids. Germline V gene lookup returns CDR1 SGHAT and CDR2 FQNNGV. The CDR3 protein is CASSSRPAQGYNSPLHF. The CDR3 region has the DNA TGTGCCAGCAGCTCCCGCCCCGCTCAGGGATATAATTCACCCCTCCACTTT. The whole variable domain, filled in from reference TRBV11-2 and TRBJ1-6, reads EAGVAQSPRYKIIEKRQSVAFWCNPISGHATLYWYQQILGQGPKLLIQFQNNGVVDDSQLPKDRFSAERLKGVDSTLKIQPAKLEDSAVYLCASSSRPAQGYNSPLHFGNGTRLTVT.

This chain links TRBV20-1 with TRBJ2-7; 7 bases are a match to TRBD2. V was clipped by 6 bases and J by 2 bases; unmatched bases: 7. There are 13 residues in the CDR3. Per the germline V gene, CDR1 is DFQATT and CDR2 is SNEGSKA (reference sequence). The CDR3: CSARGEGAYEQYF. In DNA, the CDR3 is TGCAGTGCCCGGGGGGAGGGAGCCTACGAGCAGTACTTC.

This clonotype was seen a handful of times. The rearrangement links TRBV9 to TRBJ2-5; 11 nucleotides match TRBD2. After removal of 4 bases from V and 2 bases from J, the junction contained 10 bases not matched to a gene. Germline V gene sequence: CDR1 SGDLS, CDR2 YYNGEE. The CDR3 runs to 17 residues. CDR3 protein: CASSLRGSGRVQETQYF. CDR3 bases: TGTGCCAGCAGCCTCCGGGGTAGCGGGAGGGTACAAGAGACCCAGTACTTC.

V is TRBV20-1 and J is TRBJ2-7; D not resolved. The germline gives CDR1 DFQATT, CDR2 SNEGSKA (reference sequence). The ends were cut back, 1 base at V and 3 bases at J, with 13 bases in the middle. The CDR3 has 14 amino acids. The CDR3 nucleotides read TGCAGTGCTAGAGCCCGAGTTGGCGGCTACGAGCAGTACTTC. This sequence encodes CSARARVGGYEQYF.

The sample holds a few counts of this clonotype. The chain combines TRBV9 with TRBJ2-2, with D hard to call. Germline CDR1 is SGDLS and CDR2 is YYNGEE. The CDR3 covers 15 residues. Trimming cost V 6 bases and J 4 bases, with 16 bases left between them. This CDR3 is CASTPPGSLTGELFF. CDR3 DNA: TGTGCCAGCACCCCACCGGGCAGCCTCACCGGGGAGCTGTTTTTT.

The V and J genes are TRBV5-1 and TRBJ1-1; possible D gene TRBD1, 5 bases. There are 15 residues in the CDR3. Trimming removed 0 bases from V and 0 bases from J, with 9 bases in between. The germline V gene encodes CDR1 SGHRS and CDR2 YFSETQ. The CDR3 loop reads CASSLGTSMNTEAFF. CDR3 coding DNA: TGCGCCAGCAGCTTGGGGACAAGCATGAACACTGAAGCTTTCTTT.

The chain has TRBV7-2 and TRBJ1-6, with D possibly being TRBD1 (5 bases). In germline, CDR1 is SGHTA, CDR2 FQGNSA. The V end lost 5 bases, the J end lost 7 bases, and 12 bases lay between the germline ends. This CDR3 comprises 14 residues. The CDR3 region is CASSPGRRNSPLHF. The CDR3 DNA is TGTGCCAGCAGCCCGGGACGTCGGAATTCACCCCTCCACTTT.

CDR3: CASSFASGGTDTQYF. The CDR3 bases are TGTGCCAGCAGCTTTGCATCAGGGGGCACAGATACGCAGTATTTT. This chain connects TRBV7-3 to TRBJ2-3; D perhaps matches TRBD1 (6 bases). V was shortened by 3 bases and J by 1 base, with 11 bases between the two germline ends. Germline CDR1 SGHTA, CDR2 FQGTGA. The CDR3 sequence is 15 residues long.

Only a few counts were recorded for this clonotype. The rearrangement joins TRBV12-3 or TRBV12-4 to TRBJ2-7, with D perhaps matching TRBD1 (6 bases). The CDR3 loop spans 14 amino acids. The germline V and J ends were trimmed by 3 bases and 3 bases, with 12 bases remaining between them. CDR3 nucleotide sequence: TGTGCCAGCAGTTTGGGGGCTTTGGTCTACGAGCAGTACTTC. It specifies CASSLGALVYEQYF.

This clonotype came up a few times. The genes are TRBV24-1 and TRBJ2-7, with unresolved D. Germline V gene sequence: CDR1 KGHDR, CDR2 SFDVKD. CDR3 length: 12 residues. V lost 5 bases and J lost 3, with 7 bases in between. CDR3 coding DNA: TGTGCCACCAGTGCCCTCGGCTACGAGCAGTACTTC. This translates into CATSALGYEQYF.

The table lists this clonotype with a few counts. The gene calls are TRBV19 and TRBJ2-1; TRBD2 matches at 11 bases. This CDR3 is built from 16 residues. Trimming removed 6 bases from V and 2 bases from J; junction bases left unmatched: 6. CDR1 and CDR2 from the germline V gene are LNHDA and SQIVND (reference sequence). CDR3 DNA: TGTGCCAGTAGCCCCTCACTAGCGGGGGCCTACAATGAGCAGTTCTTC. This translates into CASSPSLAGAYNEQFF.

This clonotype came up a few times. The chain has TRBV29-1 and TRBJ2-3; a possible D gene is TRBD2 (6 bases). Trimming cost V 7 bases and J 4 bases, with 18 bases left between them. The germline CDR1 and CDR2 sequences are SQVTM and ANQGSEA. The CDR3 sequence is 14 residues long. The CDR3 reads CSGSFAGFADTQYF. As DNA, the CDR3 is TGCAGCGGATCCTTCGCGGGGTTTGCAGATACGCAGTATTTT.

This clonotype showed up just a few times. The chain has TRBV6-5 and TRBJ2-1, with D possibly matching TRBD1 (5 bases). Germline V lookup: CDR1 MNHEY, CDR2 SVGAGI. Trimming removed 2 bases at V and 8 bases at J, with 16 bases between. The CDR3 has 15 amino acids. In DNA form, the CDR3 reads TGTGCCAGCAGTTACGGGCAGGGATGGCGCGATGAGCAGTTCTTC. Encoded protein: CASSYGQGWRDEQFF.

The rearrangement links TRBV12-3 or TRBV12-4 to TRBJ2-2, with 9 positions matching TRBD2. V shed 3 bases, J shed 3 bases, and the junction held 8 bases outside the gene matches. This CDR3 contains 17 residues. The CDR3 DNA follows: TGTGCCAGCAGTTTTGTTAGCGGGAGATTTTACACCGGGGAGCTGTTTTTT. This encodes CASSFVSGRFYTGELFF.

The chain employs TRBV27 and TRBJ2-2; no firm D call. Germline assignment: CDR1 MNHEY and CDR2 SMNVEV (reference sequence). This CDR3 is 18 amino acids long. V was pared by 7 bases and J by 6 bases, with 27 bases between. The CDR3: CASTNPTDGTLRSGELFF. CDR3 nucleotides: TGTGCCAGCACCAATCCGACGGACGGAACCCTCCGGTCCGGGGAGCTGTTTTTT.

The chain combines TRBV9 with TRBJ2-3; 8 nucleotides align to TRBD1. The V segment lost 3 bases and the J segment 5 bases; nucleotides outside the gene matches: 8. Germline CDR1 is SGDLS and CDR2 is YYNGEE. The length of the CDR3 is 15 residues. The CDR3 reads CASSAGQAWGDTQYF. For the CDR3, the DNA is TGTGCCAGCAGCGCGGGACAGGCCTGGGGAGATACGCAGTATTTT.

The J gene is TRBJ1-1, the V gene TRBV29-1, with D possibly TRBD1 on 6 matching bases. This CDR3 region has 14 residues. Germline CDR1 is SQVTM and CDR2 is ANQGSEA. V lost 1 base and J lost 6, with 15 bases in between. The CDR3 region is CSVEAGQGPSEAFF. The CDR3, as DNA: TGCAGCGTTGAAGCGGGGCAGGGGCCCTCTGAAGCTTTCTTT.

The V call is TRBV30, the J call TRBJ1-2; 8 bases map to TRBD1. V trimming: 8 bases; J trimming: 4 bases; junction bases outside the gene matches: 18. The CDR3 contains 16 residues. The V gene's germline CDR1 is GTSNPN and CDR2 SVGIG (reference sequence). Here the CDR3 reads CARDGQGLRGGYGYTF. In DNA form, the CDR3 reads TGTGCCCGAGATGGACAGGGCCTAAGAGGTGGCTATGGCTACACCTTC.